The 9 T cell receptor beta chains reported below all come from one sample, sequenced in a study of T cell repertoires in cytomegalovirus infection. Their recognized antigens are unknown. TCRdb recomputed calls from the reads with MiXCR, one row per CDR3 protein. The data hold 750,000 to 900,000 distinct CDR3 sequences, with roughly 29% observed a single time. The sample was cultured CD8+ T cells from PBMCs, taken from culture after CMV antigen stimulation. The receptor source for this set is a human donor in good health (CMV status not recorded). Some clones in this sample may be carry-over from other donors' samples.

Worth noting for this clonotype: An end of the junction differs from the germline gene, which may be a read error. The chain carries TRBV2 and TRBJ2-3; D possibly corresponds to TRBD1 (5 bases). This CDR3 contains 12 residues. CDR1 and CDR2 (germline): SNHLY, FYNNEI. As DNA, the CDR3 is TGTGCTAGCAAGGGGCGCACAGATACGCAGTATTTT. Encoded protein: CASKGRTDTQYF.

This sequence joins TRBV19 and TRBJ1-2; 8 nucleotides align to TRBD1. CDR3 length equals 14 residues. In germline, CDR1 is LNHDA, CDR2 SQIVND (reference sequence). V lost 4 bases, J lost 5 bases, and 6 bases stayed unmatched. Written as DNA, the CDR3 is TGTGCCAGTAGTACCGGACAGGGAAGGTATGGCTACACCTTC. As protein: CASSTGQGRYGYTF.

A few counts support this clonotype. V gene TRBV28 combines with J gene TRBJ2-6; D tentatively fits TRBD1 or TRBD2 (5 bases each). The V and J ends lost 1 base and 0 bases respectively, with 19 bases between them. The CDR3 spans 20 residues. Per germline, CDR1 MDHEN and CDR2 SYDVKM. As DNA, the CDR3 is TGTGCCAGCAGTTTATTGAGGGGAATATTTACCAACTCTGGGGCCAACGTCCTGACTTTC. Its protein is CASSLLRGIFTNSGANVLTF.

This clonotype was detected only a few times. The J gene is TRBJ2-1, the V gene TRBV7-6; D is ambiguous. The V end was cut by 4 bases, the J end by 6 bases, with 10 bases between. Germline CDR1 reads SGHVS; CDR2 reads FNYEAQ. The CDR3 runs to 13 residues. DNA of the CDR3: TGTGCCAGCAGCTCCCCCACCTTCAATGAGCAGTTCTTC. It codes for CASSSPTFNEQFF. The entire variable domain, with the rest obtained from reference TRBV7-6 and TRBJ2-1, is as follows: GAGVSQSPRYKVTKRGQDVALRCDPISGHVSLYWYRQALGQGPEFLTYFNYEAQQDKSGLPNDRFSAERPEGSISTLTIQRTEQRDSAMYRCASSSPTFNEQFFGPGTRLTVL.

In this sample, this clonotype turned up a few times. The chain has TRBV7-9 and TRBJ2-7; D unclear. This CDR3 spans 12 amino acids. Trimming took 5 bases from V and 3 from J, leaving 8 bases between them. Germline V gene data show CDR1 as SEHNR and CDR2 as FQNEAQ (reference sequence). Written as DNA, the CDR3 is TGTGCCAGCAGCAACAGTGACTACGAGCAGTACGTC. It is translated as CASSNSDYEQYV.

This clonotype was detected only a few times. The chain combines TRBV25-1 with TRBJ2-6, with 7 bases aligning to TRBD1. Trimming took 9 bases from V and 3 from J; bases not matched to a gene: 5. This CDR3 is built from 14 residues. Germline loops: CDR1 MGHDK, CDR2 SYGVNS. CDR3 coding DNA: TGTGCCAGTACAGGGGAAAGTGGGGCCAACGTCCTGACTTTC. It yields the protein CASTGESGANVLTF.

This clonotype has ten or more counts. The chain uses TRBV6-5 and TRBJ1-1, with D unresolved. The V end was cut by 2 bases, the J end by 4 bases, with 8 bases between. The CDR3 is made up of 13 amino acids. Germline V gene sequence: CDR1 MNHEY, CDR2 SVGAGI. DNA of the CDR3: TGTGCCAGCAGTTACAGGGCTGGCACTGAAGCTTTCTTT. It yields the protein CASSYRAGTEAFF.

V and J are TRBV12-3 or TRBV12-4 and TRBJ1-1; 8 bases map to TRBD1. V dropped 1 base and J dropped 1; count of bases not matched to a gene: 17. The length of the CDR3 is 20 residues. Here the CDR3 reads CASSLVKVGWAGGRNTEAFF. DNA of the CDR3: TGTGCCAGCAGTTTAGTCAAGGTTGGATGGGCAGGGGGCCGGAACACTGAAGCTTTCTTT.

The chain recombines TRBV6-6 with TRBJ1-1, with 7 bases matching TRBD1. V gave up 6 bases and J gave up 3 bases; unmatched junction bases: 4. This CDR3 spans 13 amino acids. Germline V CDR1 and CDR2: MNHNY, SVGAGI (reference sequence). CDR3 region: CASRGGADTEAFF. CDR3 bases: TGTGCCAGCAGAGGGGGCGCGGACACTGAAGCTTTCTTT.